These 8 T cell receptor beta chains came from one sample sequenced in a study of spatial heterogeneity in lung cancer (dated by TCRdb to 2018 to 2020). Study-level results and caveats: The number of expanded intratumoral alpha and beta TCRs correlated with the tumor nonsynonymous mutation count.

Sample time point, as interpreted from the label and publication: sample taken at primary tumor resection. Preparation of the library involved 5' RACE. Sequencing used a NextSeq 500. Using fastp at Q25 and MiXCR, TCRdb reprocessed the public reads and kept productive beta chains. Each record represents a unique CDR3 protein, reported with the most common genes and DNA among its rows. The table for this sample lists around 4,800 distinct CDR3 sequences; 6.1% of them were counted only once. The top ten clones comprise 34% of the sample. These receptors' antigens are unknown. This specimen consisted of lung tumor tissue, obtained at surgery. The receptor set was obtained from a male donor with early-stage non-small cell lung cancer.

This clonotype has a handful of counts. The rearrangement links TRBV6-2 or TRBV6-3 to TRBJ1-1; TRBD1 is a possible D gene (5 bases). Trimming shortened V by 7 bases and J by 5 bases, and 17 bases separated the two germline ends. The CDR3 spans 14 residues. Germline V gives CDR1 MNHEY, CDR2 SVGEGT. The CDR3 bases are TGTGCCAGCATTTGGGACTCGACGGGGACTGAAGCTTTCTTT. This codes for CASIWDSTGTEAFF.

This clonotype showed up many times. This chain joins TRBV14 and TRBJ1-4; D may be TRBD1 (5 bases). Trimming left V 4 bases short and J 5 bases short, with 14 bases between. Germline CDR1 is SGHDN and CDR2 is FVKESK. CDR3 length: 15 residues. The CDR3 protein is CASSRNRRRNEKLFF. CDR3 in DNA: TGTGCCAGCAGCCGGAACAGGAGGAGGAATGAAAAACTGTTTTTT.

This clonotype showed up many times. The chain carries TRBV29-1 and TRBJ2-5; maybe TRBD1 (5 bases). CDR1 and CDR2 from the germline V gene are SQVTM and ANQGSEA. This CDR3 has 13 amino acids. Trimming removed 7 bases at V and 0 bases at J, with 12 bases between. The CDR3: CSATLGDQETQYF. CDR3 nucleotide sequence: TGCAGCGCCACTCTAGGGGACCAAGAGACCCAGTACTTC.

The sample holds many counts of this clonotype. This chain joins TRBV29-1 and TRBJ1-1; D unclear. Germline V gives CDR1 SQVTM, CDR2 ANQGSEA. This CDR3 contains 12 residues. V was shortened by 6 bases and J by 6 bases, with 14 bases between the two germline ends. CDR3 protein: CSVLKGRAEAFF. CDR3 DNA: TGCAGCGTCCTAAAAGGGCGGGCTGAAGCTTTCTTT.

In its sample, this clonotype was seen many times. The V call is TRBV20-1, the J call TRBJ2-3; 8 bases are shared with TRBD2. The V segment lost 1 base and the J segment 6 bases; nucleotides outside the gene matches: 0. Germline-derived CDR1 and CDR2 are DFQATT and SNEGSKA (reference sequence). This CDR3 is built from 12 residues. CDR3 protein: CSARAGGDTQYF. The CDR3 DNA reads TGCAGTGCTAGAGCGGGAGGGGATACGCAGTATTTT.

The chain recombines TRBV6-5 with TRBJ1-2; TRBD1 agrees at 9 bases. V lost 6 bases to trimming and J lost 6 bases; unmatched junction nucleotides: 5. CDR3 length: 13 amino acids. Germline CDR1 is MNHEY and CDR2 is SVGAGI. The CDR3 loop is CASSSTGGNGYTF. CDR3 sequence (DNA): TGTGCCAGCAGCTCTACAGGGGGCAATGGCTACACCTTC.

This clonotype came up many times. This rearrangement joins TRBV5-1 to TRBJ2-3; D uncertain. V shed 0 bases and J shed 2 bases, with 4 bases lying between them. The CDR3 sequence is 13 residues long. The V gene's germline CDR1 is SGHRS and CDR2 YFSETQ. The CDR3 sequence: CASSLDPTDTQYF. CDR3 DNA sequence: TGCGCCAGCAGCTTGGACCCCACAGATACGCAGTATTTT.

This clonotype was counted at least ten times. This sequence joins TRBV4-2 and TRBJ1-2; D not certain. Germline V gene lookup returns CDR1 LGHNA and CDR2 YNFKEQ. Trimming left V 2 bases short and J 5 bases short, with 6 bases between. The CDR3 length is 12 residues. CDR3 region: CASSQSNYGYTF. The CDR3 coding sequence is TGTGCCAGCAGCCAATCCAATTATGGCTACACCTTC.